Presented here are 19 T cell receptor beta chains from one specimen sequenced in a study of beta chain features in type 1 diabetes. Overall study findings and caveats: Significant though moderate, a shortening of TCRB CDR3s appeared in all four CD4+ subsets of Type 1 diabetes patients.

These receptors lack a known antigen. Isolated RNA was reverse transcribed in full, so expressed TCRB transcripts were sequenced. Assay used: immunoSEQ multiplex PCR; TCRdb lists only in-frame clones, some missing. The sample shows hundreds of thousands of clones, around 15% of them seen only once. The specimen sequenced was naive CD4+ T cells from blood. The receptor source for this set is a young man with type 1 diabetes.

This clone was seen more than once but under ten times. The V and J genes are TRBV29-1 and TRBJ1-2, with D uncertain. This CDR3 spans 17 amino acids. The V end was cut by 6 bases, the J end by 1 base, with 24 bases between. CDR1 and CDR2 from the germline V gene are SQVTM and ANQGSEA. The CDR3 protein is CSVAFISEASLNYGYTF. The CDR3 DNA is TGCAGCGTGGCCTTCATCAGCGAGGCCAGCCTTAACTATGGCTACACCTTC.

This clone appeared a few times. The chain has TRBV21-1 and TRBJ2-7; TRBD2, as called in the table, went unchecked against the DNA. TRBV21-1 is designated a pseudogene. This CDR3 has 14 residues. The CDR3 DNA follows: TGTGCCAGCAGCAACCCAGACGGACTCTACGAGCAGTACTTC. Translation gives CASSNPDGLYEQYF.

This sequence joins TRBV4-1 and TRBJ1-1, with D perhaps TRBD1 (5 bases). Germline V gene sequence: CDR1 MGHRA, CDR2 YSYEKL. The CDR3 length is 15 residues. The ends were cut back, 3 bases at V and 11 bases at J, with 22 bases in the middle. The CDR3 nucleotides read TGCGCCAGCAGCCAGGTTATAACGGACACCGGGCGTGCTTTCTTT. This encodes CASSQVITDTGRAFF.

There are a few counts of this clone. The chain has TRBV5-1 and TRBJ1-2; TRBD1 matches at 8 bases. Germline V CDR1 and CDR2: SGHRS, YFSETQ. CDR3 length: 14 amino acids. The J segment lost 7 bases and the V segment lost 4 bases, leaving 9 bases of the junction unmatched. For the CDR3, the DNA is TGCGCCAGCAGCATAGGAGACACAGGGGGTGGCTACACCTTC. Its translation is CASSIGDTGGGYTF.

This clone was observed a handful of times. V gene TRBV6-5 combines with J gene TRBJ2-3; a possible D gene is TRBD2 (7 bases). V shed 4 bases and J shed 0 bases, with 14 bases lying between them. In germline, CDR1 is MNHEY, CDR2 SVGAGI. The CDR3 runs to 16 residues. CDR3: CASSWLQGGSTDTQYF. The CDR3 DNA reads as TGTGCCAGCAGTTGGCTACAGGGAGGGAGCACAGATACGCAGTATTTT.

This clone was found a few times. CDR3 amino acids: CASSPPTSGSTDTQYF. The CDR3 DNA is TGTGCCAGCTCACCCCCGACTAGCGGGAGTACAGATACGCAGTATTTT. The chain is built from TRBV18 and TRBJ2-3, with TRBD2 matching 12 bases. The CDR3 loop spans 16 amino acids. V lost 3 bases to trimming and J lost 3 bases; unmatched junction nucleotides: 4. Germline V gene sequence: CDR1 KGHSH, CDR2 LQKENI.

This sequence joins TRBV9 and TRBJ2-5; D ambiguous. CDR1 SGDLS and CDR2 YYNGEE come from the germline V gene. Trimming left V 4 bases short and J 5 bases short, with 21 bases between. The CDR3 runs to 16 residues. The CDR3 spells CASSTQGAGSMETQYF. The CDR3 region has the DNA TGTGCCAGCAGCACCCAAGGTGCAGGTTCAATGGAGACCCAGTACTTC.

A few counts support this clone. CDR3 sequence (DNA): TGTGCCAGCAGTCCCGCCTTTACCCCCGCCTACGAGCAGTACTTC. Protein sequence: CASSPAFTPAYEQYF. The chain employs TRBV25-1 and TRBJ2-7; D unresolved. With 5 bases removed from V and 2 bases from J, the gap between germline ends came to 16 bases. CDR3 length: 15 amino acids. CDR1 and CDR2 from the germline V gene are MGHDK and SYGVNS.

As to this clone: Other nucleotide sequences in the sample specify the same CDR3. This sequence joins TRBV9 and TRBJ2-5; D is undetermined. The V end lost 0 bases, the J end lost 5 bases, and 8 bases lay between the germline ends. Germline-derived CDR1 and CDR2 are SGDLS and YYNGEE. This CDR3 spans 13 amino acids. The CDR3 reads CASSVGLGETQYF. DNA for the CDR3: TGTGCCAGCAGCGTAGGGCTAGGTGAGACCCAGTACTTC.

Only a few counts were recorded for this clone. CDR3 in DNA: TGTGCCAGTAGTGCACTCTCCGGGACTAGCGGGGAAAATGAGCAGTTCTTC. It encodes CASSALSGTSGENEQFF. The chain recombines TRBV19 with TRBJ2-1; 13 bases match TRBD2. Trimming took 5 bases from V and 7 from J; bases not matched to a gene: 11. CDR3 size: 17 residues. CDR1 is LNHDA and CDR2 is SQIVND in the germline V gene (reference sequence).

This clone was counted only a few times. This chain joins TRBV27 and TRBJ2-6, with TRBD2 as a possible D gene (5 bases). Germline lookup yields CDR1 MNHEY and CDR2 SMNVEV (reference sequence). CDR3 length: 16 amino acids. V dropped 10 bases and J dropped 0 bases, with 16 bases sitting between them. CDR3 bases: TGTGCCACCGGAGGAACCCCTATCTCTGGGGCCAACGTCCTGACTTTC. It encodes CATGGTPISGANVLTF.

This clone was counted only a few times. This chain connects TRBV2 to TRBJ1-2; weak D call: TRBD1 (5 bases). The V gene's germline CDR1 is SNHLY and CDR2 FYNNEI. V lost 5 bases, J lost 7 bases, and 11 bases lay in between. CDR3 length: 12 amino acids. The DNA for the CDR3 is TGTGCCAGCAGTCTAGACAGATCTGGCTACACCTTC. Its translation: CASSLDRSGYTF. Looking up the rest from reference TRBV2 and TRBJ1-2 gives the full variable domain: EPEVTQTPSHQVTQMGQEVILRCVPISNHLYFYWYRQILGQKVEFLVSFYNNEISEKSEIFDDQFSVERPDGSNFTLKIRSTKLEDSAMYFCASSLDRSGYTFGSGTRLTVV.

The CDR3 sequence is CASSLGTGISYEQYF. Written as DNA, the CDR3 is TGTGCCAGCAGCTTAGGGACAGGGATTAGCTACGAGCAGTACTTC. The V gene is TRBV7-2, the J gene TRBJ2-7; 8 nucleotides match TRBD1. This CDR3 is 15 amino acids long. Germline loops: CDR1 SGHTA, CDR2 FQGNSA. Losses at the gene ends were 1 base for V and 3 bases for J; bases not matched to a gene: 5.

This clone was seen a handful of times. The chain recombines TRBV9 with TRBJ2-3; 10 bases line up with TRBD2. Germline V gene sequence: CDR1 SGDLS, CDR2 YYNGEE. With 0 bases clipped from V and 4 bases from J, the junction kept 5 bases outside the gene matches. This CDR3 spans 16 amino acids. The DNA for the CDR3 is TGTGCCAGCAGCGTAGGGGCTAGCGGGGGCTCAGATACGCAGTATTTT. It translates to CASSVGASGGSDTQYF.

The chain couples TRBV9 to TRBJ2-1, with 14 bases matching TRBD2. Trimming at V came to 0 bases and at J to 6 bases, leaving 5 bases not matched to a gene. Germline V lookup: CDR1 SGDLS, CDR2 YYNGEE. This CDR3 spans 17 amino acids. The CDR3 nucleotides read TGTGCCAGCAGCGTAGACCCGGGACTAGCGGGAGCCAATGAGCAGTTCTTC. As protein: CASSVDPGLAGANEQFF. The variable domain in full, with the rest retrieved from reference TRBV9 and TRBJ2-1, is DSGVTQTPKHLITATGQRVTLRCSPRSGDLSVYWYQQSLDQGLQFLIQYYNGEERAKGNILERFSAQQFPDLHSELNLSSLELGDSALYFCASSVDPGLAGANEQFFGPGTRLTVL.

The chain joins TRBV2 to TRBJ2-3; unclear D gene. Germline V gives CDR1 SNHLY, CDR2 FYNNEI. The CDR3 runs to 13 residues. The germline V and J ends were trimmed by 3 bases and 0 bases, with 4 bases remaining between them. The CDR3: CASSDTSTDTQYF. CDR3 nucleotides: TGTGCCAGCAGTGACACTAGCACAGATACGCAGTATTTT.

The genes are TRBV6-5 and TRBJ2-7; D remains ambiguous. The germline V gene encodes CDR1 MNHEY and CDR2 SVGAGI. V shed 3 bases and J shed 2 bases, with 2 bases lying between them. The length of the CDR3 is 11 residues. The CDR3 loop reads CASSYTYEQYF. DNA of the CDR3: TGTGCCAGCAGTTATACCTACGAGCAGTACTTC.

In this sample, this clone turned up a few times. The chain is built from TRBV29-1 and TRBJ1-3, with 10 bases lining up with TRBD1. Germline assignment: CDR1 SQVTM and CDR2 ANQGSEA. The CDR3 loop spans 14 amino acids. Unmatched junction bases numbered 4, after V lost 4 bases and J lost 4 bases. The CDR3 DNA is TGCAGCGTTGTAGGACAGGGGGTCGGAAACACCATATATTTT. It specifies CSVVGQGVGNTIYF.

This clone was seen a handful of times. V gene TRBV28 combines with J gene TRBJ2-6; D tentatively fits TRBD1 or TRBD2 (5 bases each). CDR1 and CDR2 from the germline V gene are MDHEN and SYDVKM. The CDR3 is made up of 15 amino acids. The V end was cut by 1 base, the J end by 2 bases, with 6 bases between. CDR3 bases: TGTGCCAGCAGTTTATCGGGGCCTGGGGCCAACGTCCTGACTTTC. This sequence encodes CASSLSGPGANVLTF.